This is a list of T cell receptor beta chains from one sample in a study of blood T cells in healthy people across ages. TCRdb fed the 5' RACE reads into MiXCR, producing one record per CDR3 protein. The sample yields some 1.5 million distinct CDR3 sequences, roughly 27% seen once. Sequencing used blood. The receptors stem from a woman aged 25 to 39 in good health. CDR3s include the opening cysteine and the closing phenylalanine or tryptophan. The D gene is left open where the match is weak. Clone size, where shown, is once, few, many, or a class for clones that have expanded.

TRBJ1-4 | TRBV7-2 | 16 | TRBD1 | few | CASSWYTGATNEKLFF | TGTGCCAGCAGCTGGTACACAGGGGCAACTAATGAAAAACTGTTTTTT
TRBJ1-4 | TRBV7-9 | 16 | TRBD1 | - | CASSPIQGATNEKLFF | TGTGCCAGCAGTCCAATACAGGGGGCGACTAATGAAAAACTGTTTTTT
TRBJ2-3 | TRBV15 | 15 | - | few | CATSDQIGGGDTQYF | TGTGCCACCAGCGACCAAATAGGGGGAGGGGATACGCAGTATTTT
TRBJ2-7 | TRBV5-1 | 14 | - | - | CASSIRGGEYEQYF | TGCGCCAGCAGCATAAGAGGGGGGGAGTACGAGCAGTACTTC
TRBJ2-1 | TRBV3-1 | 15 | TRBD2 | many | CASSQRGDLYNEQFF | TGTGCCAGCAGCCAGCGGGGGGACCTCTACAATGAGCAGTTCTTC
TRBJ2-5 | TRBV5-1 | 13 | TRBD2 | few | CASHRGVQETQYF | TGCGCCAGCCACCGGGGGGTACAAGAGACCCAGTACTTC
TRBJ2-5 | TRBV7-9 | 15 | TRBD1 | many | CASSLAVDRKETQYF | TGTGCCAGCAGCTTAGCCGTGGACAGGAAAGAGACCCAGTACTTC
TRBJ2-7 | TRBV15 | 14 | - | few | CATRPDLGGYEQYF | TGTGCCACCAGACCCGACCTAGGGGGATACGAGCAGTACTTC
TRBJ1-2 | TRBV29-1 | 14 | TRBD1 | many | CSVEGDRAPYGYTF | TGCAGCGTTGAAGGGGACAGGGCCCCCTATGGCTACACCTTC
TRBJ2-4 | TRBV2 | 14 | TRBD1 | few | CASSRHRGNNEQYF | TGTGCCAGCAGCCGTCACAGGGGAAACAATGAGCAGTACTTC
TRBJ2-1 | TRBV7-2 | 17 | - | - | CASSLGAYRVSYNEQFF | TGTGCCAGCAGCTTAGGGGCTTACAGGGTTTCCTACAATGAGCAGTTCTTC
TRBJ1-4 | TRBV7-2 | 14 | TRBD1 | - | CASSEGQGGEKLFF | TGTGCCAGCAGCGAGGGACAGGGCGGTGAAAAACTGTTTTTT
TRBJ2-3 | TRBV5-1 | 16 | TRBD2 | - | CASSLAGGGNTDTQYF | TGCGCCAGCAGCTTGGCCGGCGGGGGAAACACAGATACGCAGTATTTT
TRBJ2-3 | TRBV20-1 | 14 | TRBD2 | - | CSAGTSGVTDTQYF | TGCAGTGCAGGGACTAGCGGGGTCACAGATACGCAGTATTTT
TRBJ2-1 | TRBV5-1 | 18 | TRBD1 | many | CASSDDRGLSSSYNEQFF | TGCGCCAGCAGCGACGACAGGGGGCTCTCTAGCTCCTACAATGAGCAGTTCTTC
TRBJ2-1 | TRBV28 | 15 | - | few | CASSLWVGQNNEQFF | TGTGCCAGCAGTTTATGGGTAGGGCAAAACAATGAGCAGTTCTTC
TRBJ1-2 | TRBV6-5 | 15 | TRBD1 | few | CASSYSGQGSNGYTF | TGTGCCAGCAGTTACTCAGGACAGGGAAGTAATGGCTACACCTTC
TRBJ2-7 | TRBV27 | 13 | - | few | CASSLKDSYEQYF | TGTGCCAGCAGTTTAAAAGACAGCTACGAGCAGTACTTC
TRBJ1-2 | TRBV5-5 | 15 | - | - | CASSLAEGMGYGYTF | TGTGCCAGCAGCTTGGCAGAGGGGATGGGCTATGGCTACACCTTC
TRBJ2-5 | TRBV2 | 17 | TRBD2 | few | CASSVFPSGRAGETQYF | TGTGCCAGCAGTGTTTTCCCTAGCGGGAGGGCCGGAGAGACCCAGTACTTC
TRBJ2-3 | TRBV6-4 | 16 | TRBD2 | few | CASSEEMGLAADTQYF | TGTGCCAGCAGCGAAGAGATGGGACTAGCCGCGGATACGCAGTATTTT
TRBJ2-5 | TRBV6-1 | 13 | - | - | CASSENWRETQYF | TGTGCCAGCAGTGAAAATTGGAGAGAGACCCAGTACTTC
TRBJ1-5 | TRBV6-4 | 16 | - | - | CASGDSWAQQGQPQHF | TGTGCCAGCGGTGACAGTTGGGCACAACAGGGACAGCCCCAGCATTTT
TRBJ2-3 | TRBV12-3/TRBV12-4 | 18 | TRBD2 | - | CASSLGLAGMGSTDTQYF | TGTGCCAGCAGTCTTGGGCTAGCGGGTATGGGGAGCACAGATACGCAGTATTTT
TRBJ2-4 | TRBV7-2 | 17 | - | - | CASSLEEAGRAKNIQYF | TGTGCCAGCAGCTTAGAAGAGGCGGGGAGGGCCAAAAACATTCAGTACTTC
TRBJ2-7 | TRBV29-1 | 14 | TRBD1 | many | CSVSSGTEANEQYF | TGCAGCGTTTCATCCGGGACAGAGGCTAACGAGCAGTACTTC
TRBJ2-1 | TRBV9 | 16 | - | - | CASSSRAESSYNEQFF | TGTGCCAGCAGCAGTCGAGCGGAGAGCTCCTACAATGAGCAGTTCTTC
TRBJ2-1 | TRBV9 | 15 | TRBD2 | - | CASSETSGVTNEQFF | TGTGCCAGCAGTGAGACTAGCGGGGTCACGAATGAGCAGTTCTTC
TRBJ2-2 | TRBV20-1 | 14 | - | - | CSAGADTNTGELFF | TGCAGTGCCGGGGCGGACACGAACACCGGGGAGCTGTTTTTT
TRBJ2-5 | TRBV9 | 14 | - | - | CASSVGATQETQYF | TGTGCCAGCAGCGTAGGGGCTACTCAAGAGACCCAGTACTTC
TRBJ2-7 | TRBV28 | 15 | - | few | CASRTGGGTDYEQYF | TGTGCCAGCAGGACCGGGGGAGGTACGGACTACGAGCAGTACTTC
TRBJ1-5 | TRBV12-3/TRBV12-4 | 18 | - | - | CASSLRFGSGAGCQPQHF | TGTGCCAGCAGTTTAAGATTCGGGTCAGGGGCTGGGTGTCAGCCCCAGCATTTT
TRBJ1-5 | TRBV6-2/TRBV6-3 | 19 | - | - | CASSWSADRTFFGNQPQHF | TGTGCCAGCAGTTGGTCAGCGGATAGAACTTTTTTCGGCAATCAGCCCCAGCATTTT
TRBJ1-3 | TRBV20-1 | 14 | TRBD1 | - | CSPRRDSSGNTIYF | TGCAGTCCTAGACGGGACAGCTCTGGAAACACCATATATTTT
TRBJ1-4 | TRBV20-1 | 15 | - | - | CSARERARSNEKLFF | TGCAGTGCTAGAGAAAGGGCCAGAAGTAATGAAAAACTGTTTTTT
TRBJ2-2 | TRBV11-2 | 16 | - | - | CASSLVRAGLTGELFF | TGTGCCAGCAGCTTAGTTAGGGCGGGGTTGACCGGGGAGCTGTTTTTT
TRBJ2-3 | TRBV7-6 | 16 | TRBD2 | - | CASSSGSGLRTDTQYF | TGTGCCAGCAGCTCGGGGTCGGGACTACGCACAGATACGCAGTATTTT
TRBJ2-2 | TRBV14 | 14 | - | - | CASSPLRGTGELFF | TGTGCCAGCAGCCCCTTAAGAGGCACCGGGGAGCTGTTTTTT
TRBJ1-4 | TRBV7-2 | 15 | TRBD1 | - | CASSLVRTGDEKLFF | TGTGCCAGCAGCTTAGTACGGACAGGGGATGAAAAACTGTTTTTT
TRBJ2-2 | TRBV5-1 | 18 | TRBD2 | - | CASSTGLAGGPSTGELFF | TGCGCCAGCAGCACTGGACTAGCGGGAGGCCCGTCCACCGGGGAGCTGTTTTTT
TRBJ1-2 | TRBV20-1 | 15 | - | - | CSASSRGGRNYGYTF | TGCAGTGCTAGCTCCAGGGGAGGACGCAACTATGGCTACACCTTC
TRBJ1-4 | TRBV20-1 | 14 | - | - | CSASQAETNEKLFF | TGCAGTGCTAGCCAGGCGGAGACTAATGAAAAACTGTTTTTT
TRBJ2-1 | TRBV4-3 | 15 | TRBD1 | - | CASSQVGQGAHEQFF | TGCGCCAGCAGCCAAGTGGGGCAGGGGGCCCATGAGCAGTTCTTC
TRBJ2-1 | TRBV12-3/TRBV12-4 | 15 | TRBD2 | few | CASSQGLAGVIRQFF | TGTGCCAGCAGTCAGGGACTAGCGGGAGTTATTCGGCAGTTCTTC